This is a list of T cell receptor beta chains from one sample in a study of shared clonotypes between healthy human individuals. The table came from immunoSEQ multiplex PCR; TCRdb's copy has only in-frame clones and leaves some out. There are millions of clones in the sample; about 95% occur only once, and 1% to 1.3% lies in the top ten. Material: naive CD8+ T cells sorted from blood. The receptors come from a man aged 18 to 30 in good health. The CDR3 runs from the conserved cysteine through the conserved F or W. Fields, in order: D gene, clone size, J gene, V gene, CDR3 protein, CDR3 DNA. A D gene is named only where the DNA matches it firmly. Only some rows state a clone size, as once, few, many or a class for expanded clones.

>-|once|TRBJ1-2|TRBV11-2
CASSLGSYGYTF
TGTGCCAGCAGCTTAGGATCCTATGGCTACACCTTC
>-|once|TRBJ1-6|TRBV7-6
CASSYADGGHSPLHF
TGTGCCAGCAGCTACGCGGATGGGGGTCATTCACCCCTCCACTTT
>-|-|TRBJ2-7|TRBV27
CASSPRQVPGFEQYF
TGTGCCAGCAGTCCCCGGCAGGTTCCCGGCTTCGAGCAGTACTTC
>TRBD1|once|TRBJ2-7|TRBV15
CATSSGQGVTYEQYF
TGTGCCACCAGCAGCGGACAGGGGGTAACCTACGAGCAGTACTTC
>-|-|TRBJ2-1|TRBV12-5
CASGLVAGTISYNEQFF
TGTGCTAGTGGTTTGGTCGCCGGGACAATATCCTACAATGAGCAGTTCTTC
>TRBD1|few|TRBJ1-6|TRBV30
CASWTGSGIPLHF
TGTGCCAGCTGGACAGGCTCAGGAATACCCCTCCACTTT
>-|-|TRBJ1-5|TRBV6-5
CASSYSEGGQPQHF
TGTGCCAGCAGTTACTCTGAGGGGGGCCAGCCCCAGCATTTT
>TRBD2|few|TRBJ2-5|TRBV6-1
CASSGSGGETQYF
TGTGCCAGCAGCGGAAGCGGGGGGGAGACCCAGTACTTC
>-|once|TRBJ1-5|TRBV27
CASSLSMGTPSNQPQHF
TGTGCCAGCAGTTTATCGATGGGGACGCCAAGCAATCAGCCCCAGCATTTT
>TRBD2|-|TRBJ2-5|TRBV7-9
CASSLEIAGGETQYF
TGTGCCAGCAGCTTAGAGATAGCGGGAGGAGAGACCCAGTACTTC
>-|-|TRBJ2-7|TRBV6-1
CASSEDRGGTYEQYF
TGTGCCAGCAGTGAAGACAGGGGGGGGACCTACGAGCAGTACTTC
>TRBD2|-|TRBJ2-2|TRBV9
CASSGVTGGRSGELFF
TGTGCCAGCAGCGGGGTAACGGGAGGCCGGAGCGGGGAGCTGTTTTTT
>-|-|TRBJ2-7|TRBV5-6
CASSSLHDGGFYEQYF
TGTGCCAGCAGCTCCCTACACGACGGCGGGTTCTACGAGCAGTACTTC
>-|-|TRBJ1-5|TRBV27
CASSLEKGQPQHF
TGTGCCAGCAGTTTGGAAAAAGGTCAGCCCCAGCATTTT
>TRBD1|-|TRBJ1-5|TRBV2
CASSEMEVRQGSQPQHF
TGTGCCAGCAGTGAAATGGAAGTACGACAGGGAAGCCAGCCCCAGCATTTT
>-|-|TRBJ2-5|TRBV6-6
CASSYFATIQETQYF
TGTGCCAGCAGTTACTTTGCGACTATCCAAGAGACCCAGTACTTC
>-|-|TRBJ2-1|TRBV6-5
CASSSTANGQFF
TGTGCCAGCAGCTCTACAGCCAATGGGCAGTTCTTC
>-|-|TRBJ2-1|TRBV27
CASGQGYNEQFF
TGTGCCAGCGGCCAGGGGTACAATGAGCAGTTCTTC
>-|-|TRBJ1-6|TRBV6-5
CASSYWKQSNSPLHF
TGTGCCAGCAGTTACTGGAAACAGTCCAATTCACCCCTCCACTTT
>TRBD1|-|TRBJ2-7|TRBV5-6
CASSTGTGPYEQYF
TGTGCCAGCAGCACCGGGACAGGGCCATACGAGCAGTACTTC
>-|-|TRBJ2-7|TRBV4-1
CASSLRDRGYEQYF
TGCGCCAGCAGCCTGCGGGACAGAGGCTACGAGCAGTACTTC
>-|-|TRBJ2-3|TRBV9
CASSVALADTDTQYF
TGTGCCAGCAGCGTAGCGCTAGCCGACACAGATACGCAGTATTTT
>TRBD1|once|TRBJ2-7|TRBV30
CAWTGTASSYEQYF
TGTGCCTGGACCGGGACAGCGAGCTCCTACGAGCAGTACTTC
>TRBD2|-|TRBJ2-7|TRBV4-1
CASSKANSGRPLDEQYF
TGCGCCAGCAGCAAGGCTAATAGCGGGAGGCCCCTCGACGAGCAGTACTTC
>-|-|TRBJ2-1|TRBV6-5
CASSYGSNEQFF
TGTGCCAGCAGTTACGGGTCGAATGAGCAGTTCTTC
>-|-|TRBJ2-3|TRBV4-1
CASSQEEWRITDTQYF
TGCGCCAGCAGCCAAGAGGAATGGAGAATAACAGATACGCAGTATTTT
>-|-|TRBJ2-1|TRBV6-5
CASSFGLSNEQFF
TGTGCCAGCAGTTTTGGACTGAGCAATGAGCAGTTCTTC
>TRBD1|-|TRBJ2-2|TRBV4-3
CASSDGQGRNTGELFF
TGCGCCAGCAGCGACGGACAGGGCCGGAACACCGGGGAGCTGTTTTTT
>TRBD1|-|TRBJ1-1|TRBV6-4
CASSPTGGLTEAFF
TGTGCCAGCAGTCCGACAGGGGGCCTCACTGAAGCTTTCTTT
>TRBD1|-|TRBJ2-7|TRBV11-2
CASSSGTGTYEQYF
TGTGCCAGCAGCTCGGGGACAGGGACCTACGAGCAGTACTTC
>-|-|TRBJ1-1|TRBV11-2
CASSWGGSTEAFF
TGTGCCAGCAGCTGGGGCGGCAGCACTGAAGCTTTCTTT
>-|-|TRBJ2-3|TRBV7-9
CASSPAAADTQYF
TGTGCCAGCAGCCCCGCTGCAGCAGATACGCAGTATTTT
>TRBD1|-|TRBJ1-6|TRBV7-6
CASSLDRGQSPLHF
TGTGCCAGCAGCTTAGACAGGGGCCAATCACCCCTCCACTTT
>-|-|TRBJ2-1|TRBV7-9
CASSLYGGSYNEQFF
TGTGCCAGCAGCTTATATGGGGGCTCCTACAATGAGCAGTTCTTC
>TRBD2|-|TRBJ2-3|TRBV5-4
CASSLAGGTPDTQYF
TGTGCCAGCAGCTTGGCGGGGGGTACACCAGATACGCAGTATTTT
>TRBD1|-|TRBJ2-2|TRBV19
CASRLPGQGAGELFF
TGTGCCAGTAGACTCCCGGGACAGGGGGCCGGGGAGCTGTTTTTT
>TRBD1|-|TRBJ1-4|TRBV28
CASSFQGAGEKLFF
TGTGCCAGCAGTTTTCAGGGGGCGGGGGAAAAACTGTTTTTT
>TRBD1|once|TRBJ1-1|TRBV19
CATSIGGQLYEAFF
TGTGCCACCAGTATCGGGGGACAGTTATATGAAGCTTTCTTT
>-|-|TRBJ2-5|TRBV7-8
CASSYSLIGGVLETQYF
TGTGCCAGCAGCTACTCCCTAATAGGCGGGGTGCTGGAGACCCAGTACTTC
>-|-|TRBJ2-1|TRBV7-9
CASSLGTDSLTYSEQFF
TGTGCCAGCAGCTTAGGGACGGACTCCCTCACCTACAGTGAGCAGTTCTTC
>-|-|TRBJ2-1|TRBV10-2
CASSERSSAGNEQFF
TGCGCCAGCAGTGAGAGGTCTAGCGCGGGCAATGAGCAGTTCTTC
>-|once|TRBJ2-1|TRBV9
CASSVGGGSEQFF
TGTGCCAGCAGCGTTGGAGGGGGAAGTGAGCAGTTCTTC
>-|few|TRBJ2-7|TRBV25-1
CASSGRGGSYEQYF
TGTGCCAGCAGTGGTAGGGGGGGCTCCTACGAGCAGTACTTC
>-|-|TRBJ1-4|TRBV2
CASRPGLSNEKLFF
TGTGCCAGCAGACCGGGTCTGAGTAATGAAAAACTGTTTTTT
>-|-|TRBJ1-1|TRBV6-6
CASSYQRGGTEAFF
TGTGCCAGCAGTTACCAAAGGGGGGGCACTGAAGCTTTCTTT
>-|-|TRBJ1-2|TRBV19
CASTPGPDNYGYTF
TGTGCCAGTACCCCGGGACCTGACAACTATGGCTACACCTTC
>TRBD2|-|TRBJ2-7|TRBV25-1
CASSRVGSGYEQYF
TGTGCCAGCAGTCGCGTTGGTAGCGGGTACGAGCAGTACTTC
>-|-|TRBJ1-1|TRBV18
CASSPPEGTEAFF
TGTGCCAGCTCACCACCTGAGGGGACTGAAGCTTTCTTT
>TRBD1|-|TRBJ2-3|TRBV12-5
CASGLRGTGGTDTQYF
TGTGCTAGTGGTTTACGGGGGACAGGGGGAACAGATACGCAGTATTTT
>-|-|TRBJ1-2|TRBV15
CATSRDHYGYTF
TGTGCCACCAGCAGAGATCATTATGGCTACACCTTC
>-|once|TRBJ1-6|TRBV4-1
CASSQVGGRSSYNSPLHF
TGCGCCAGCAGCCAAGTAGGGGGAAGGAGCTCCTATAATTCACCCCTCCACTTT
>TRBD1|-|TRBJ2-5|TRBV6-5
CASSTTGGRETQYF
TGTGCCAGCAGTACCACAGGGGGCCGAGAGACCCAGTACTTC
>TRBD2|-|TRBJ2-3|TRBV4-1
CASSHWGGDSDTQYF
TGCGCCAGCAGCCATTGGGGGGGGGACTCAGATACGCAGTATTTT
>TRBD2|once|TRBJ2-7|TRBV4-2
CASSQGREYMAYEQYF
TGTGCCAGCAGCCAAGGGCGGGAGTATATGGCCTACGAGCAGTACTTC